Listed here is a single T cell receptor beta chain. Its antigen is currently unknown. The sample is drawn from a study of cytomegalovirus exposure and HLA in healthy donors. The wider study: In a later analysis, it was reported that the roughly 120 validation repertoires had been produced on the same platform as the 700 or so repertoires belonging to the first cohort. Whole-study results and caveats: Generally TCR sequences proved uncommon, though certain public TCRs appeared in numerous donors. First-cohort TCR clusters were later found to tend to co-occur in the 120 or so validation repertoires. The authors listed some 150 TCR beta chains as cytomegalovirus-associated.

V lost 4 bases and J lost 3, with 9 bases in between. This CDR3 contains 12 residues. Germline V lookup: CDR1 SQVTM, CDR2 ANQGSEA. The table came from immunoSEQ multiplex PCR; TCRdb's copy has only in-frame clones and leaves some out. The sample yields about 110,000 clones, approximately 87% seen once. This receptor was taken from a woman in her twenties or thirties in good health and CMV-seropositive. Sequenced input: PBMCs. The J gene is TRBJ2-5, the V gene TRBV29-1, with D possibly being TRBD2 (6 bases). The CDR3 protein is CSVGGLEETQYF. In nucleotides, the CDR3 is TGCAGCGTTGGGGGACTGGAAGAGACCCAGTACTTC.